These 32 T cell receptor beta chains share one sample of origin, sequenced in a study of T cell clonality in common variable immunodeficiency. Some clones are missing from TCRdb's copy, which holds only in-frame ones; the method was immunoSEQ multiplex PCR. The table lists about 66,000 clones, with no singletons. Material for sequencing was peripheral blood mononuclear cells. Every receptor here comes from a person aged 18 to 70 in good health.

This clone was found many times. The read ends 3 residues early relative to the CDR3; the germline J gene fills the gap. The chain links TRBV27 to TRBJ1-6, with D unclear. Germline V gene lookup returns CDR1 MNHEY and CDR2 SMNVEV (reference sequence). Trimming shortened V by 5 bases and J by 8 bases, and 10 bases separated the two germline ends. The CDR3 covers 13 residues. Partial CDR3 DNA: TGTGCCAGCAGTGTAAAATTTGATTCACCC. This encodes CASSVKFDSP. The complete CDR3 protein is CASSVKFDSPLHF.

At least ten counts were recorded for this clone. The CDR3 bases that were read are TGTGCCAGCAGTTTATCGACGACAGGGGTCCCCGGGGAG. Protein: CASSLSTTGVPGE. The entire CDR3 is CASSLSTTGVPGELFF. The chain joins TRBV27 to TRBJ2-2; 8 bases fit TRBD1. The CDR3 goes on 3 residues after the read ends, and that part is filled in from the germline J gene. The CDR3 consists of 16 residues. With V trimmed by 0 bases and J by 6 bases, 6 bases remained unmatched. Germline V gene lookup returns CDR1 MNHEY and CDR2 SMNVEV (reference sequence).

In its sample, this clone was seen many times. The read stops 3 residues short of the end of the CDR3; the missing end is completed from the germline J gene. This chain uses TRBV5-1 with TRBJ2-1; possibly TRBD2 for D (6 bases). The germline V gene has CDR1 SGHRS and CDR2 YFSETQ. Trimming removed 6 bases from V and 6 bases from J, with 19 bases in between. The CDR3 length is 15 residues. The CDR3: CASTEGSGGSNEQFF. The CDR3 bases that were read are TGCGCCAGCACCGAAGGTAGCGGAGGTTCCAATGAG.

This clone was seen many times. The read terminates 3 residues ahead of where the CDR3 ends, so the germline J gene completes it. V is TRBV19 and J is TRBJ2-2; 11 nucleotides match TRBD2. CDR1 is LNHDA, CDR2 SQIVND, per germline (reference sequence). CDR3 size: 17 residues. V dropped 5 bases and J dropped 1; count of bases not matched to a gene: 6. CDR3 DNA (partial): TGTGCCAGTAGTCGAACTAGCGGGGGCGTGAACACCGGGGAG. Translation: CASSRTSGGVNTGE. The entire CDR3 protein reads CASSRTSGGVNTGELFF.

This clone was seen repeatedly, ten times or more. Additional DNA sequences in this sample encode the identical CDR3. CDR3 loop: CSARPPGQPNTEAFF. Incomplete CDR3 DNA: TGCAGTGCTAGACCCCCGGGACAGCCGAACACTGAA. The V call is TRBV20-1, the J call TRBJ1-1, with TRBD1 identical over 7 bases. The read ends 3 residues shy of where the CDR3 ends; the end is completed using the germline J gene. V lost 2 bases, J lost 1 base, and 7 bases stayed unmatched. Germline CDR1 DFQATT, CDR2 SNEGSKA (reference sequence). The CDR3 consists of 15 residues.

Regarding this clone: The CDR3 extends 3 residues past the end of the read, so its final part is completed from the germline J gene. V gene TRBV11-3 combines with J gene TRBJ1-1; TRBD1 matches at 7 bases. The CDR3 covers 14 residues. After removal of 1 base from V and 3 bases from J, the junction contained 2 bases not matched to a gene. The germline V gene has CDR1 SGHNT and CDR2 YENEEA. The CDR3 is CASSLGQGDTEAFF. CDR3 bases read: TGTGCCAGCAGCTTAGGGCAGGGGGACACTGAA.

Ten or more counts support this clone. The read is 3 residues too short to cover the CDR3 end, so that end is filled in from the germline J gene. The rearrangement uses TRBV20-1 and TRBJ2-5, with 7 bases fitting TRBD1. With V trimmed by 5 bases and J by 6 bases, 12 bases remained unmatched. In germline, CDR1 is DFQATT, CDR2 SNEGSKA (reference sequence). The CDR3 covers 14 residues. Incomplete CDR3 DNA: TGCAGTGCTTTCTCCGGGACAGCCTTAAAGACC. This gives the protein CSAFSGTALKT. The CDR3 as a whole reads CSAFSGTALKTQYF.

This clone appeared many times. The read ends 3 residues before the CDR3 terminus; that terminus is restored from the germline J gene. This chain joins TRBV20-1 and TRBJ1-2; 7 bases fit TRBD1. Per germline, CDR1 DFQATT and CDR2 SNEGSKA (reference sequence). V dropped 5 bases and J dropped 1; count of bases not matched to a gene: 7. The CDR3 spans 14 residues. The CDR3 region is CSARPTGVNYGYTF. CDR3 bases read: TGCAGTGCTCGCCCAACAGGGGTTAACTATGGC.

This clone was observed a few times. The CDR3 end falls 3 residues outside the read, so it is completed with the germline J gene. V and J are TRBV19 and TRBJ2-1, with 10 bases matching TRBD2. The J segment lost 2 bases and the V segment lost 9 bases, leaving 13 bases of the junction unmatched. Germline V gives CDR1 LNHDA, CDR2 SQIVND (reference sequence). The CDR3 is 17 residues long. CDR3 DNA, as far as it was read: TGTGCCAGCACGAGGACCGGGACTAGCGTAACCTACAATGAG. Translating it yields CASTRTGTSVTYNE. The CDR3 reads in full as CASTRTGTSVTYNEQFF. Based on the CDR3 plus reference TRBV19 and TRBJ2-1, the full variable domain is DGGITQSPKYLFRKEGQNVTLSCEQNLNHDAMYWYRQDPGQGLRLIYYSQIVNDFQKGDIAEGYSVSREKKESFPLTVTSAQKNPTAFYLCASTRTGTSVTYNEQFFGPGTRLTVL.

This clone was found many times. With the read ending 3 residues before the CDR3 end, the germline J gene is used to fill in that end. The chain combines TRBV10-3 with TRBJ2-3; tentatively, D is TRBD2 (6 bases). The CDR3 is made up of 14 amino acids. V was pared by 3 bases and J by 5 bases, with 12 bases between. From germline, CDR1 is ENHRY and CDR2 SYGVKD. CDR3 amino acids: CAISERDGGDTQYF. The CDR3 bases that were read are TGTGCCATCAGTGAAAGGGACGGGGGAGATACG.

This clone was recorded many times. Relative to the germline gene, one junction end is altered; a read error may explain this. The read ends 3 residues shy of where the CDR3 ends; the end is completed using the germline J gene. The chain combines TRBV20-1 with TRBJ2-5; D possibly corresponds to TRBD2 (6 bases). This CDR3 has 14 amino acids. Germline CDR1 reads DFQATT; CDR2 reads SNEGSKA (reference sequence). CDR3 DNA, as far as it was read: TGCAGTGCTACGGTTGGGACTTCCCAAGGGACC. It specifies CSATVGTSQGT. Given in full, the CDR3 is CSATVGTSQGTQYF.

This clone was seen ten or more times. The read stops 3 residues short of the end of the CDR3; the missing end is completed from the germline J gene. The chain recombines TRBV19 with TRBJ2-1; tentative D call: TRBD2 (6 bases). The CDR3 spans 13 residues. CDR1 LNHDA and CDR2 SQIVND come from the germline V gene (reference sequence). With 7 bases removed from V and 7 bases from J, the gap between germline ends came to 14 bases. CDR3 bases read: TGTGCCAGTAATGCGGGGAAGGTGAATGAG. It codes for CASNAGKVNE. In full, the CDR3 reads CASNAGKVNEQFF.

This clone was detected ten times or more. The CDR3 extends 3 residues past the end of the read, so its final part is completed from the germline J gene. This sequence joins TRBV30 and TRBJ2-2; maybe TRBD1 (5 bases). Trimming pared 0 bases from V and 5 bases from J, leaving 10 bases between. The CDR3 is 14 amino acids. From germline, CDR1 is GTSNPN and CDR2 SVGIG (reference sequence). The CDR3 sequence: CAWSVLRGTGELFF. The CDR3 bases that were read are TGTGCCTGGAGTGTACTTAGGGGAACCGGGGAG.

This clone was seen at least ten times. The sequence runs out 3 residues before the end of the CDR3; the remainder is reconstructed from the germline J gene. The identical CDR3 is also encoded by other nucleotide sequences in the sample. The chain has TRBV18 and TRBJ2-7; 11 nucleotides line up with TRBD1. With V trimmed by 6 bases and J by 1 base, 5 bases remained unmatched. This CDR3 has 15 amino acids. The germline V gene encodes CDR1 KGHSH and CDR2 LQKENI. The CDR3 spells CASSPGTGGSYEQYF. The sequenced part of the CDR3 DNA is TGTGCCAGCTCGCCCGGGACAGGGGGATCCTACGAG. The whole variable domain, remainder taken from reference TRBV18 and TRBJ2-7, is NAGVMQNPRHLVRRRGQEARLRCSPMKGHSHVYWYRQLPEEGLKFMVYLQKENIIDESGMPKERFSAEFPKEGPSILRIQQVVRGDSAAYFCASSPGTGGSYEQYFGPGTRLTVT.

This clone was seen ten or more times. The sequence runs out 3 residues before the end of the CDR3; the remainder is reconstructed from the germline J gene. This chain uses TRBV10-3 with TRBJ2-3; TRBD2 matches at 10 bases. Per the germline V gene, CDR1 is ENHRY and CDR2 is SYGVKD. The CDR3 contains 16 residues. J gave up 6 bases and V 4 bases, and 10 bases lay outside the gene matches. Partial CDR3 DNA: TGTGCCATCAGTGGCGCAGCGGGGGGGCATGTCGATACG. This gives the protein CAISGAAGGHVDT. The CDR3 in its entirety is CAISGAAGGHVDTQYF.

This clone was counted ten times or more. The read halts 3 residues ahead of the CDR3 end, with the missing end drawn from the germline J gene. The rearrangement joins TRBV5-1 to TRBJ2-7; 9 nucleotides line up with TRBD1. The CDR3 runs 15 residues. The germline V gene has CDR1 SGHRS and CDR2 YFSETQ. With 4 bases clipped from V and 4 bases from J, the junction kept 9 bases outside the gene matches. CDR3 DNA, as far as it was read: TGCGCCAGCAGCCACAAGGGACAGGGAACTTACGAG. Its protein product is CASSHKGQGTYE. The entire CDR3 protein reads CASSHKGQGTYEQYF.

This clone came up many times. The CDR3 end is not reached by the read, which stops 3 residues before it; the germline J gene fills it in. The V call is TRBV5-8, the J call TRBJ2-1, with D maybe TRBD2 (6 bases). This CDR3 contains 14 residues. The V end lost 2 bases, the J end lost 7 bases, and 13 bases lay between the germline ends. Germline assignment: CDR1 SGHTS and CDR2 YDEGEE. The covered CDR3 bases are TGTGCCAGCAGCTTTTTGGGTGGAGGGAATGAG. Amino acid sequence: CASSFLGGGNE. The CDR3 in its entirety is CASSFLGGGNEQFF.

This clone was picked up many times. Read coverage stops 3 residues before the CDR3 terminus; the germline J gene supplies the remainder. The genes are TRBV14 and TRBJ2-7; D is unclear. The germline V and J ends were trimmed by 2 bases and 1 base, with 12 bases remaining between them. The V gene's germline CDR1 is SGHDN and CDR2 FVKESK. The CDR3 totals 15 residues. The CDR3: CASSQLGVSSYEQYF. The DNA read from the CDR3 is TGTGCCAGCAGCCAACTAGGAGTATCTTCCTACGAG.

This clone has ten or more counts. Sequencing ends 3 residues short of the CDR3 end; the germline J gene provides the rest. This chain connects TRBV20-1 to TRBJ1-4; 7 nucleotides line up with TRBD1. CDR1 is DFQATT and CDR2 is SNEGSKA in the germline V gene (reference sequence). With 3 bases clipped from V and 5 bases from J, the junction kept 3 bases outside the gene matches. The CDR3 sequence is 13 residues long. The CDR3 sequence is CSASSGGNEKLFF. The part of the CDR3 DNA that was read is TGCAGTGCTAGTTCAGGGGGGAATGAAAAA.

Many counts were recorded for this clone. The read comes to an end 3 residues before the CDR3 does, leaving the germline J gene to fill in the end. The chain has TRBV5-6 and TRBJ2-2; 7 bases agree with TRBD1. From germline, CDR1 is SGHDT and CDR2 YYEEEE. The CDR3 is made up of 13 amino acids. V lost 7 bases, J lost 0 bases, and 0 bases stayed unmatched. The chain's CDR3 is CASGTANTGELFF. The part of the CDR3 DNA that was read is TGTGCCAGCGGGACAGCGAACACCGGGGAG.

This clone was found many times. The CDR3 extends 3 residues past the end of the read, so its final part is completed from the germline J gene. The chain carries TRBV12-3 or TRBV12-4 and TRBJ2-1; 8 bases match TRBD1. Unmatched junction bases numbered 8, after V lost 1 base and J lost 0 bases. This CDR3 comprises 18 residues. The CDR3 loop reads CASSLVRPQGGSYNEQFF. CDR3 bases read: TGTGCCAGCAGTTTAGTTAGACCACAGGGGGGCTCCTACAATGAG.

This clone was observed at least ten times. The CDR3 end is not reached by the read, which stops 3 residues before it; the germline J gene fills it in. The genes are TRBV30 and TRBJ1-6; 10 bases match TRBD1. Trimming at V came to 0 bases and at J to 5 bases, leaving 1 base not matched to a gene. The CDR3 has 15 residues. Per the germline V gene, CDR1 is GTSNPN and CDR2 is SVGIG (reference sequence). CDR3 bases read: TGTGCCTGGAGTGTCGGGACAGGGGATAATTCACCC. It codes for CAWSVGTGDNSP. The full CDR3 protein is CAWSVGTGDNSPLHF.

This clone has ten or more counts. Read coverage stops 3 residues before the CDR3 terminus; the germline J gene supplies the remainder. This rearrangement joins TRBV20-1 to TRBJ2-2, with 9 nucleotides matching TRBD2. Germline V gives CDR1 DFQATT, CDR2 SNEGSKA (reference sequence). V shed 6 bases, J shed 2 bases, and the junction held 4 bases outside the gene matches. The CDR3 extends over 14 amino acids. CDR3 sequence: CSAHSGGNTGELFF. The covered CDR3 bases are TGCAGTGCCCATAGCGGGGGTAACACCGGGGAG.

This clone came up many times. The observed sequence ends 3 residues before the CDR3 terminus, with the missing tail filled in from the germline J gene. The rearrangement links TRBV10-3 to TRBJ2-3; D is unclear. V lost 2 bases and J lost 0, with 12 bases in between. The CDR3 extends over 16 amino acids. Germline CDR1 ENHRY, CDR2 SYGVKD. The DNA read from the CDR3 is TGTGCCATCAGTGAGCTTCGCGGATCTAGCACAGATACG. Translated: CAISELRGSSTDT. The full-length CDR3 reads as CAISELRGSSTDTQYF.

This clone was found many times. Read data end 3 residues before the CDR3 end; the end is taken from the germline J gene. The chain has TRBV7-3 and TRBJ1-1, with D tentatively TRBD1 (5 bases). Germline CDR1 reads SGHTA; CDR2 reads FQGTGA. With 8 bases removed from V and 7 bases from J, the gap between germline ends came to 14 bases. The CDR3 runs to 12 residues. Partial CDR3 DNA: TGTGCCAGCGGAGGGGATAGGATTGAA. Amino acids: CASGGDRIE. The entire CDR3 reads CASGGDRIEAFF.

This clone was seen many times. CDR3 DNA (partial): TGCAGTGCCACGTCCCGGGACAACTACGAG. Protein: CSATSRDNYE. From start to end, the CDR3 is CSATSRDNYEQYF. The chain joins TRBV20-1 to TRBJ2-7; TRBD1 is a possible D gene (6 bases). Read coverage stops 3 residues before the CDR3 terminus; the germline J gene supplies the remainder. Germline CDR1 reads DFQATT; CDR2 reads SNEGSKA (reference sequence). The CDR3 spans 13 residues. V was trimmed by 6 bases and J by 3 bases, leaving 15 bases between them.

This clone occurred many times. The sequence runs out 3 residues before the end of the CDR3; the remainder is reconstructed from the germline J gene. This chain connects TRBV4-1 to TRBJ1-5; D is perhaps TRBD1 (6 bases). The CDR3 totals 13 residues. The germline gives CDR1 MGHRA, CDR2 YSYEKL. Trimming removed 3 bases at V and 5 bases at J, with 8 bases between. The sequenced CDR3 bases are TGCGCCAGCAGCCAGGACAGATATCAGCCC. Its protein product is CASSQDRYQP. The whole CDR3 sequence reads CASSQDRYQPQHF.

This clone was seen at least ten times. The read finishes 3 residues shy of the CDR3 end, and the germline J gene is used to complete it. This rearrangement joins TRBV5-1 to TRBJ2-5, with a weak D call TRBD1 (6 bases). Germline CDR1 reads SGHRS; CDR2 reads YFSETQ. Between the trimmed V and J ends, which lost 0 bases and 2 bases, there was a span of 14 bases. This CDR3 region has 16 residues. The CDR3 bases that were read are TGCGCCAGCAGCTTGGCCGGAAAGGGACATCAAGAGACC. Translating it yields CASSLAGKGHQET. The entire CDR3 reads CASSLAGKGHQETQYF.

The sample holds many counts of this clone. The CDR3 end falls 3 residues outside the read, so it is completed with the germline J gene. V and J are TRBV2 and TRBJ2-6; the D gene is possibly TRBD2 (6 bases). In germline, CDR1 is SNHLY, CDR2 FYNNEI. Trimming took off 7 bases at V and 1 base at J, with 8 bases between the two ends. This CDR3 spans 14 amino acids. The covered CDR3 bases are TGTGCCAGCAAGGGGACTTCTGGGGCCAACGTC. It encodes CASKGTSGANV. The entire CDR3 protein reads CASKGTSGANVLTF.

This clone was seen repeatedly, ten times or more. The CDR3 bases that were read are TGCGCCAGCAGACCTACTCCAGGGGGTTCGTACGAG. Encoded protein: CASRPTPGGSYE. The whole CDR3 is CASRPTPGGSYEQYF. This chain uses TRBV5-1 with TRBJ2-7; 7 nucleotides line up with TRBD1. The read gets to within 3 residues of the CDR3 end, and the germline J gene fills in the rest. CDR1 and CDR2 from the germline V gene are SGHRS and YFSETQ. This CDR3 region has 15 residues. The J segment lost 4 bases and the V segment lost 5 bases, leaving 12 bases of the junction unmatched.

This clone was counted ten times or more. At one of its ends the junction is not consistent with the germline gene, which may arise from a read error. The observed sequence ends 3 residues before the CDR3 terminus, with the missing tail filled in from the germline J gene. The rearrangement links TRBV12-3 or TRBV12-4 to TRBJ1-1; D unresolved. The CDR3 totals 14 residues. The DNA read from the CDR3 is TGTGTCAGCAGTTTGAGCGTTTCGAACACTGAA. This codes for CVSSLSVSNTE. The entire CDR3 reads CVSSLSVSNTEAFF.

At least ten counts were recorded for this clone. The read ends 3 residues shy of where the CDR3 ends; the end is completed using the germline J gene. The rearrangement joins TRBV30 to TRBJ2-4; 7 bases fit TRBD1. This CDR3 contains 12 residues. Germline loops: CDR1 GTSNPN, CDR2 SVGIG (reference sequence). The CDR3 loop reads CAWSGTARIQYF. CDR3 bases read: TGTGCCTGGAGCGGGACAGCTAGGATT.